This entry lists 10 T cell receptor beta chains sequenced from one sample in a study of T-cell reconstitution after alpha-beta-depleted transplantation in children. Unique molecular identifiers were built into the TCRbeta library. MiXCR was run by TCRdb on the PCR reads, yielding one entry per CDR3 protein. The sample carries a few hundred thousand distinct CDR3 sequences, 10% recorded once. Source: PBMCs from the stem cell graft donor, taken from the stem cell graft. The receptors were gathered from a human donor who donated a stem cell graft to a child with acute lymphoblastic leukemia.

This clonotype showed up many times. The V gene is TRBV12-3 or TRBV12-4, the J gene TRBJ1-4, with 7 bases that match TRBD1. Losses at the gene ends were 6 bases for V and 8 bases for J; bases not matched to a gene: 12. The CDR3 runs 15 residues. The CDR3 loop is CASRLGGGLGEKLFF. The CDR3 coding sequence is TGTGCCAGCAGACTCGGAGGGGGCCTAGGCGAAAAACTGTTTTTT.

This clonotype was seen only a few times. The chain carries TRBV12-3 or TRBV12-4 and TRBJ2-2, with D hard to call. There are 13 residues in the CDR3. The V end was cut by 7 bases, the J end by 3 bases, with 9 bases between. CDR3 sequence (DNA): TGTGCCAGCACGAATGACCACACCGGGGAGCTGTTTTTT. Translated: CASTNDHTGELFF.

This clonotype has a count of ten or more. This chain uses TRBV12-3 or TRBV12-4 with TRBJ2-2; 7 bases align to TRBD1. Losses at the gene ends were 5 bases for V and 4 bases for J; bases not matched to a gene: 4. The CDR3 consists of 14 residues. CDR3: CASSLGTATGELFF. The CDR3 DNA is TGTGCCAGCAGTCTTGGGACAGCCACCGGGGAGCTGTTTTTT.

A few counts support this clonotype. The chain uses TRBV20-1 and TRBJ2-3; 7 nucleotides match TRBD2. The CDR3 has 17 amino acids. The ends lost 0 bases at V and 0 bases at J; junction bases unmatched: 9. Germline CDR1 DFQATT, CDR2 SNEGSKA (reference sequence). The chain's CDR3 is CSARDRVLAASTDTQYF. In nucleotides, the CDR3 is TGCAGTGCTAGAGACAGAGTCCTAGCGGCAAGCACAGATACGCAGTATTTT.

V is TRBV12-5 and J is TRBJ2-7, with a tentative D call TRBD1 (6 bases). V was clipped by 5 bases and J by 4 bases, with 18 bases between them. This CDR3 has 15 residues. Germline values: CDR1 LGHNT, CDR2 FRNRAP. The CDR3 protein is CASGMDSPRSYEQYF. In DNA form, the CDR3 reads TGTGCTAGTGGTATGGACAGTCCCCGGTCATACGAGCAGTACTTC.

This clonotype was counted ten times or more. This chain joins TRBV7-3 and TRBJ2-7, with TRBD2 matching over 7 bases. V was clipped by 0 bases and J by 3 bases; unmatched bases: 2. Germline CDR1 is SGHTA and CDR2 is FQGTGA. This CDR3 is built from 14 residues. CDR3 region: CASSLTGGNYEQYF. The CDR3 DNA follows: TGTGCCAGCAGCTTAACGGGGGGGAACTACGAGCAGTACTTC. The full variable domain, rest sourced from reference TRBV7-3 and TRBJ2-7, is GAGVSQTPSNKVTEKGKYVELRCDPISGHTALYWYRQSLGQGPEFLIYFQGTGAADDSGLPNDRFFAVRPEGSVSTLKIQRTERGDSAVYLCASSLTGGNYEQYFGPGTRLTVT.

In this sample, this clonotype turned up many times. This chain joins TRBV12-3 or TRBV12-4 and TRBJ2-1, with 8 bases aligning to TRBD2. CDR3 length: 13 amino acids. J was trimmed by 6 bases and V by 6 bases; bases with no gene match: 4. The CDR3 DNA is TGTGCCAGCAGCGGGGGGGGAGGCAATGAGCAGTTCTTC. Encoded protein: CASSGGGGNEQFF.

The chain couples TRBV7-2 to TRBJ1-3; 8 bases fit TRBD1. Germline CDR1 and CDR2: SGHTA and FQGNSA. The V segment lost 4 bases and the J segment 4 bases; nucleotides outside the gene matches: 6. This CDR3 comprises 15 residues. The CDR3 spells CASSYNRGEGNTIYF. CDR3 coding DNA: TGTGCCAGCAGCTACAACAGGGGGGAGGGAAACACCATATATTTT. The whole variable domain, remainder taken from reference TRBV7-2 and TRBJ1-3, is GAGVSQSPSNKVTEKGKDVELRCDPISGHTALYWYRQSLGQGLEFLIYFQGNSAPDKSGLPSDRFSAERTGGSVSTLTIQRTQQEDSAVYLCASSYNRGEGNTIYFGEGSWLTVV.

V and J are TRBV3-1 and TRBJ2-7, with a tentative D call TRBD2 (5 bases). Germline CDR1 and CDR2: LGHDT and YNNKEL (reference sequence). CDR3 length: 14 amino acids. V lost 0 bases and J lost 6, with 12 bases in between. The CDR3 sequence: CASSQEGEVVEQYF. DNA of the CDR3: TGTGCCAGCAGCCAAGAGGGAGAGGTTGTCGAGCAGTACTTC.

V and J are TRBV20-1 and TRBJ2-5, with 10 bases aligning to TRBD2. V shed 6 bases and J 5 bases; nucleotides not matched to a gene: 9. The germline gives CDR1 DFQATT, CDR2 SNEGSKA (reference sequence). The CDR3 has 14 residues. DNA for the CDR3: TGCAGTGCCGGTCGGCTAGCGGGAGTGGAGACCCAGTACTTC. Amino acid sequence: CSAGRLAGVETQYF.